This entry lists 24 T cell receptor beta chains sequenced from one sample in a study of chemoradiotherapy in HPV16-positive cancers. Some clones are missing from TCRdb's copy, which holds only in-frame ones; the method was immunoSEQ multiplex PCR. The repertoire holds 17,000 or so clones, with approximately 70% as singletons. The sequenced sample was tumor tissue, obtained from a patient who underwent chemoradiotherapy. These receptors were taken from a human donor with HPV-associated anogenital cancer.

This clone was detected a few times. V gene TRBV19 combines with J gene TRBJ2-5, with D maybe TRBD2 (7 bases). V shed 11 bases and J shed 2 bases, with 15 bases lying between them. This CDR3 comprises 13 residues. CDR1 and CDR2 (germline): LNHDA, SQIVND (reference sequence). The DNA for the CDR3 is TGTGCCTCGGGGGGCGGGGATCAAGAGACCCAGTACTTC. Protein sequence: CASGGGDQETQYF.

The rearrangement links TRBV2 to TRBJ1-5; D is unclear. Trimming took off 3 bases at V and 3 bases at J, with 9 bases between the two ends. The CDR3 sequence is 14 residues long. Germline CDR1 is SNHLY and CDR2 is FYNNEI. The CDR3 spells CASSDGGPNQPQHF. In DNA, the CDR3 is TGTGCCAGCAGTGATGGAGGACCCAATCAGCCCCAGCATTTT.

V is TRBV19 and J is TRBJ1-1; D is unresolved. Trimming shortened V by 3 bases and J by 6 bases, and 11 bases separated the two germline ends. Germline V CDR1 and CDR2: LNHDA, SQIVND (reference sequence). The CDR3 runs 13 residues. The CDR3 here is CASSIGPRSEAFF. The CDR3 bases are TGTGCCAGTAGTATTGGGCCAAGGTCTGAAGCTTTCTTT.

The chain recombines TRBV19 with TRBJ1-5; D is perhaps TRBD1 (6 bases). This CDR3 comprises 16 residues. Trimming stripped 10 bases from V and 2 bases from J, with 21 bases between. CDR1 and CDR2 from the germline V gene are LNHDA and SQIVND (reference sequence). CDR3 nucleotide sequence: TGTGCCACTCCCCAGGGGAGGGAGGAGGGCAATCAGCCCCAGCATTTT. Translated: CATPQGREEGNQPQHF.

CDR3 sequence: CASSLGQGLRGYTF. The CDR3 DNA is TGCGCCAGCAGCCTGGGACAGGGCCTCAGAGGCTACACCTTC. The V call is TRBV5-1, the J call TRBJ1-2, with 9 bases that match TRBD1. CDR1 is SGHRS and CDR2 is YFSETQ in the germline V gene. The CDR3 loop spans 14 amino acids. V shed 4 bases and J 8 bases; nucleotides not matched to a gene: 9.

This clone was found a few times. The V and J genes are TRBV25-1 and TRBJ2-1, with 7 bases fitting TRBD2. Germline CDR1 and CDR2: MGHDK and SYGVNS. Unmatched junction bases numbered 9, after V lost 8 bases and J lost 5 bases. The CDR3 consists of 14 residues. DNA for the CDR3: TGTGCCAGCGGCCGAGGGCTAGCGGACAATGAGCAGTTCTTC. It translates to CASGRGLADNEQFF.

CDR3 in amino acids: CASSFGQNTGELFF. The CDR3 DNA reads TGCGCCAGCAGCTTCGGACAGAACACCGGGGAGCTGTTTTTT. The genes are TRBV5-1 and TRBJ2-2; possibly TRBD1 for D (5 bases). CDR1 is SGHRS and CDR2 is YFSETQ in the germline V gene. The V and J ends lost 2 bases and 1 base respectively, with 6 bases between them. This CDR3 spans 14 amino acids.

This chain connects TRBV28 to TRBJ1-5; 8 bases fit TRBD1. The CDR3 runs to 17 residues. V was clipped by 6 bases and J by 0 bases; unmatched bases: 10. The germline V gene encodes CDR1 MDHEN and CDR2 SYDVKM. Here the CDR3 reads CASRLEQGGHSNQPQHF. CDR3 nucleotide sequence: TGTGCCAGCAGACTAGAACAGGGGGGACATAGCAATCAGCCCCAGCATTTT.

This chain joins TRBV6-1 and TRBJ1-4; 8 positions match TRBD1. The CDR3 has 14 amino acids. The V gene end was trimmed by 6 bases and the J gene end by 6 bases; junction bases not matched to a gene: 6. Germline assignment: CDR1 MNHNS and CDR2 SASEGT. The CDR3 DNA reads as TGTGCCAGCAGGGCTTTACAGGGGGATGAAAAACTGTTTTTT. This translates into CASRALQGDEKLFF.

This chain uses TRBV9 with TRBJ2-1, with TRBD2 matching over 8 bases. V trimming: 2 bases; J trimming: 2 bases; junction bases outside the gene matches: 3. CDR3 size: 15 residues. Germline CDR1 is SGDLS and CDR2 is YYNGEE. The CDR3 DNA reads as TGTGCCAGCAGCGTCCGGGAGGGCCCCTACAATGAGCAGTTCTTC. It is translated as CASSVREGPYNEQFF.

The chain uses TRBV6-6 and TRBJ2-5; no clear D gene. Germline-derived CDR1 and CDR2 are MNHNY and SVGAGI (reference sequence). V was clipped by 2 bases and J by 5 bases, with 9 bases between them. CDR3 length: 13 residues. CDR3 sequence reads: CASSYVTAETQYF. CDR3 sequence (DNA): TGTGCCAGCAGTTACGTGACGGCTGAGACCCAGTACTTC.

This clone was detected only a few times. The chain uses TRBV12-5 and TRBJ1-5, with TRBD1 as a possible D gene (5 bases). The V gene lost 1 base and the J gene lost 4 bases, with 11 bases spanning the gap. This CDR3 contains 15 residues. The germline gives CDR1 LGHNT, CDR2 FRNRAP. This chain's CDR3 is CASGLDQDMNQPQHF. The CDR3 DNA is TGTGCTAGTGGTTTGGACCAGGACATGAATCAGCCCCAGCATTTT.

This clone was recorded a few times. V and J are TRBV7-2 and TRBJ2-1; D unclear. V lost 5 bases and J lost 2, with 13 bases in between. The V gene's germline CDR1 is SGHTA and CDR2 FQGNSA. The CDR3 has 15 amino acids. The CDR3 here is CASSPKLSPYNEQFF. Here the CDR3 DNA reads TGTGCCAGCAGCCCAAAGCTATCCCCCTACAATGAGCAGTTCTTC.

The CDR3 DNA reads TGCAGCGTTGCGGAGAGGAACTATGGCTACACCTTC. Translated: CSVAERNYGYTF. This chain joins TRBV29-1 and TRBJ1-2; D is unresolved. The CDR3 is made up of 12 amino acids. The V gene lost 4 bases and the J gene lost 2 bases, with 8 bases spanning the gap. In germline, CDR1 is SQVTM, CDR2 ANQGSEA.

The V call is TRBV4-2, the J call TRBJ2-7; 7 bases align to TRBD1. Germline V CDR1 and CDR2: LGHNA, YNFKEQ. V gave up 6 bases and J gave up 0 bases; unmatched junction bases: 2. This CDR3 is built from 13 residues. The DNA for the CDR3 is TGTGCCAGCAGTCGGGACAGCTCCTACGAGCAGTACTTC. Translating it yields CASSRDSSYEQYF.

This clone ranks as medium-sized. The chain employs TRBV6-6 and TRBJ1-2; 8 positions match TRBD1. V lost 3 bases to trimming and J lost 8 bases; unmatched junction nucleotides: 8. Germline V gene lookup returns CDR1 MNHNY and CDR2 SVGAGI (reference sequence). The CDR3 has 14 residues. The CDR3 coding sequence is TGTGCCAGCAGTTATTACGGACAGGGAGAGGGCTACACCTTC. Translation gives CASSYYGQGEGYTF.

The chain joins TRBV28 to TRBJ2-7; tentatively, D is TRBD1 (6 bases). The CDR3 loop spans 13 amino acids. The germline V gene has CDR1 MDHEN and CDR2 SYDVKM. V dropped 10 bases and J dropped 4 bases, with 17 bases sitting between them. The CDR3 region has the DNA TGTGCCACCTCTATAGGGACAAAGTACGAGCAGTACTTC. Amino acid sequence: CATSIGTKYEQYF.

This rearrangement joins TRBV6-5 to TRBJ2-5; TRBD1 agrees at 12 bases. V gave up 4 bases and J gave up 5 bases; unmatched junction bases: 8. Germline V gene lookup returns CDR1 MNHEY and CDR2 SVGAGI. The CDR3 has 16 amino acids. The DNA of the CDR3 is TGTGCCAGCAGTTTCGGGACAGGGGGCTCGGGGGAGACCCAGTACTTC. It is translated as CASSFGTGGSGETQYF.

CDR3 coding DNA: TGTGCCAGCAGCTTTGGGGCTAGCTTACAAGAGACCCAGTACTTC. The encoded protein is CASSFGASLQETQYF. V is TRBV7-2 and J is TRBJ2-5, with D perhaps assigned TRBD1 or TRBD2 (5 bases each). Trimming left V 3 bases short and J 2 bases short, with 13 bases between. Per the germline V gene, CDR1 is SGHTA and CDR2 is FQGNSA. The CDR3 contains 15 residues.

As to this clone: Additional DNA sequences in this sample encode the identical CDR3. The V and J genes are TRBV6-6 and TRBJ1-5; TRBD1 matches 8 bases. V lost 6 bases, J lost 1 base, and 8 bases stayed unmatched. Germline loops: CDR1 MNHNY, CDR2 SVGAGI (reference sequence). This CDR3 spans 16 amino acids. CDR3 residues: CASRSRGQGSNQPQHF. CDR3 coding DNA: TGTGCCAGCAGATCCCGCGGACAGGGAAGCAATCAGCCCCAGCATTTT.

The rearrangement joins TRBV28 to TRBJ2-7, with a tentative D call TRBD2 (6 bases). This CDR3 has 13 residues. Trimming took off 8 bases at V and 5 bases at J, with 16 bases between the two ends. Germline V gene sequence: CDR1 MDHEN, CDR2 SYDVKM. CDR3 sequence (DNA): TGTGCCAGCGGTATCGGGGGACGGGACGAGCAGTACTTC. It encodes CASGIGGRDEQYF. Full variable domain (missing parts from reference TRBV28 and TRBJ2-7): DVKVTQSSRYLVKRTGEKVFLECVQDMDHENMFWYRQDPGLGLRLIYFSYDVKMKEKGDIPEGYSVSREKKERFSLILESASTNQTSMYLCASGIGGRDEQYFGPGTRLTVT.

The gene calls are TRBV30 and TRBJ1-6, with 8 bases aligning to TRBD1. Germline V gene lookup returns CDR1 GTSNPN and CDR2 SVGIG (reference sequence). The CDR3 has 14 residues. After removal of 1 base from V and 6 bases from J, the junction contained 2 bases not matched to a gene. The CDR3 loop is CAWSGQGSNSPLHF. As DNA, the CDR3 is TGTGCCTGGAGTGGACAGGGGTCTAATTCACCCCTCCACTTT.

The chain recombines TRBV5-6 with TRBJ1-4, with a tentative D call TRBD1 (5 bases). The ends were cut back, 5 bases at V and 10 bases at J, with 15 bases in the middle. Germline CDR1 SGHDT, CDR2 YYEEEE. The CDR3 is 13 amino acids. The CDR3 reads CASSSRTGGKLFF. The CDR3 bases are TGTGCCAGCAGTTCCAGGACGGGGGGAAAACTGTTTTTT.

The chain uses TRBV6-1 and TRBJ2-1, with D perhaps matching TRBD1 (6 bases). V gave up 7 bases and J gave up 10 bases, with 8 bases separating them. Germline assignment: CDR1 MNHNS and CDR2 SASEGT. This CDR3 comprises 10 residues. CDR3 nucleotide sequence: TGTGCCAGCAAAAGGGGGGAGCAGTTCTTC. Its protein product is CASKRGEQFF.